The TCR beta chain under discussion was sequenced for a study of graft-versus-host responses after intestinal transplantation. Findings and caveats of the study: High graft-versus-host to host-versus-graft T cell clonal ratios marked allografts of patients with graft-donor macrochimerism.

As regards this clone: Its specificity is not known.

The V and J ends lost 5 bases and 4 bases respectively, with 14 bases between them. Germline V gives CDR1 LGHNT, CDR2 FRNRAP. The CDR3 sequence is 14 residues long. The repertoire was sequenced with immunoSEQ multiplex PCR; TCRdb's copy has only in-frame clones and lacks some. The sample lists roughly 17,000 clones, about nine tenths occurring once. The chain employs TRBV12-5 and TRBJ1-2; maybe TRBD1 (6 bases). The source is a human patient who received an intestinal transplant, so some T cells may come from the graft donor. The specimen comprised bone marrow, sampled around 120 days after transplant. The CDR3 region has the DNA TGTGCTAGTGGTCCCGGGACACAAGGCTATGGCTACACCTTC. As protein: CASGPGTQGYGYTF.